This T cell receptor beta chain is from a study of T cells in Graves' hyperthyroidism and ophthalmopathy. Study in general: The blood sample was taken at first diagnosis, before treatment began. Notes on the study in general: Most thyroid clonotypes with frequency above 0.001 were detected in blood. Model output signaled ophthalmopathy a median around 6.9 months ahead of onset.

Trimming cost V 0 bases and J 2 bases, with 9 bases left between them. The germline V gene encodes CDR1 SGHRS and CDR2 YFSETQ. CDR3 length: 15 amino acids. This clonotype was counted a few times. Its antigen remains unidentified. Stable Graves' hyperthyroidism meant no ophthalmopathy progression within 18 months. TCR beta CDR3 sequences were amplified from RNA transcripts. Carried out on the TCR CDR3, a first-round RT-PCR used the HTBI primer set. One entry per CDR3 protein, called by TCRdb with MiXCR from the multiplex PCR reads. The table lists 350,000 to 400,000 distinct CDR3 sequences, 15% of them singletons.

V and J are TRBV5-1 and TRBJ1-5, with D unresolved. Material for sequencing was blood. This TCR came from a woman aged 25 to 39 with Graves' hyperthyroidism. The CDR3 is CASSLEHPGNQPQHF. The CDR3 DNA reads as TGCGCCAGCAGCTTGGAACACCCAGGCAATCAGCCCCAGCATTTT.